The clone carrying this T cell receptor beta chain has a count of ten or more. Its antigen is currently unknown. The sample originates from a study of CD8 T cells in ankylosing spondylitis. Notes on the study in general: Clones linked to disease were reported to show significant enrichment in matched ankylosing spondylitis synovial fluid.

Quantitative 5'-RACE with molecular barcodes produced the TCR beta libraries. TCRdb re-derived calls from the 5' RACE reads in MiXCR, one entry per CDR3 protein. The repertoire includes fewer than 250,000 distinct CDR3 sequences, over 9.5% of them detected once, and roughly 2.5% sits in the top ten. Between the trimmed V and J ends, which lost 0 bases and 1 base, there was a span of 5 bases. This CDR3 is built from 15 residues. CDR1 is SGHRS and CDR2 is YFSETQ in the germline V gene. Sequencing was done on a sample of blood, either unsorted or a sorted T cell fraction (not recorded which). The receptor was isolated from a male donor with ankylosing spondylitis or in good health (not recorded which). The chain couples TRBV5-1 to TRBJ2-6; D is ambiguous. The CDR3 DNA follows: TGCGCCAGCAGCTTGGGTGTTTCTGGGGCCAACGTCCTGACTTTC. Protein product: CASSLGVSGANVLTF.